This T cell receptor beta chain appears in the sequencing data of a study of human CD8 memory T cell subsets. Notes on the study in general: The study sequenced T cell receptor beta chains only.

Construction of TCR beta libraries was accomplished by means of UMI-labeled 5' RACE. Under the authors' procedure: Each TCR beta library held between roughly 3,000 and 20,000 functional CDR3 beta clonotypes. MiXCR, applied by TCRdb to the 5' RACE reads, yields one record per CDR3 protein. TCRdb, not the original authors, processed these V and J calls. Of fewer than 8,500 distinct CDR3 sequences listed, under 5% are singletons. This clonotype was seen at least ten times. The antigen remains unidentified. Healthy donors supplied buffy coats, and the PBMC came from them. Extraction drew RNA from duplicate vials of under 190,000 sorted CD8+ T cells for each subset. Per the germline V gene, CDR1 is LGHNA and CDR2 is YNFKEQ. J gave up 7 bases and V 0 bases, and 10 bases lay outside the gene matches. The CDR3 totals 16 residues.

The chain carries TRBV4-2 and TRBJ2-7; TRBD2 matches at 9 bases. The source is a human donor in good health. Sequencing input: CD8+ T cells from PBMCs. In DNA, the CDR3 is TGTGCCAGCAGCCAAGATTTAGGCGGGGGGGCCCAGGAGCAGTACTTC. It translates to CASSQDLGGGAQEQYF.